A selection of T cell receptor beta chains follows, all from one sample in a study of T cell responses to AZD1222 COVID-19 vaccine. The table came from immunoSEQ multiplex PCR; TCRdb's copy has only in-frame clones and leaves some out. This table has 95,000 to 110,000 clones, approximately 90% appearing once. The sequencing used peripheral blood, collected 28 days after the second AZD1222 dose. Every receptor here comes from an adult who received the AZD1222 COVID-19 vaccine. Both conserved end residues are part of each CDR3. D genes are given only for firm matches. Where a row states a size, it is once, few, many or the class of an expanded clone; other rows omit it.

J gene | clone size | V gene | D gene | CDR3 protein | CDR3 DNA
TRBJ2-1 | - | TRBV11-3 | - | CASSPSGLNLYNEQFF | TGTGCCAGCAGCCCCAGCGGTCTCAACCTATACAATGAGCAGTTCTTC
TRBJ1-2 | - | TRBV11-2 | - | CASSSRVGYTF | TGTGCCAGCAGCTCCAGGGTAGGCTACACCTTC
TRBJ1-5 | once | TRBV7-8 | TRBD1 | CASSVLPWTGGGQPQHF | TGTGCCAGCAGCGTACTTCCTTGGACAGGGGGAGGTCAGCCCCAGCATTTT
TRBJ2-5 | once | TRBV7-9 | - | CASSLGSGLETQYF | TGTGCCAGCAGCTTAGGGTCCGGGTTGGAGACCCAGTACTTC
TRBJ2-7 | - | TRBV7-6 | - | CASSHHGGGSYEQYF | TGTGCCAGCAGCCATCATGGGGGCGGATCCTACGAGCAGTACTTC
TRBJ1-1 | - | TRBV6-5 | TRBD1 | CAGRTGGTEAFF | TGTGCCGGCCGGACAGGGGGGACTGAAGCTTTCTTT
TRBJ2-2 | - | TRBV28 | - | CASSLPGPATTGELFF | TGTGCCAGCAGTTTACCGGGACCTGCGACCACCGGGGAGCTGTTTTTT
TRBJ2-7 | - | TRBV7-2 | - | CASSLEGRVSYEQYF | TGTGCCAGCAGCTTAGAGGGCAGGGTCTCCTACGAGCAGTACTTC
TRBJ1-2 | - | TRBV11-3 | - | CASSLGEGRPETF | TGTGCCAGCAGCTTGGGCGAGGGGCGACCCGAGACCTTC
TRBJ2-3 | - | TRBV29-1 | TRBD1 | CSQTGVSTDTQYF | TGCAGCCAGACAGGGGTTAGCACAGATACGCAGTATTTT
TRBJ2-7 | - | TRBV11-2 | - | CASSPYEAVNYEQYF | TGTGCCAGCAGCCCATACGAAGCGGTGAACTACGAGCAGTACTTC
TRBJ1-1 | - | TRBV5-5 | - | CASSPTGSPEAFF | TGTGCCAGCAGCCCAACAGGGTCACCTGAAGCTTTCTTT
TRBJ2-2 | - | TRBV25-1 | TRBD1 | CASTQGTGSGELFF | TGTGCCAGCACCCAGGGGACAGGGTCCGGGGAGCTGTTTTTT
TRBJ1-5 | - | TRBV19 | TRBD1 | CASRWTGQIQPQHF | TGTGCCAGTAGGTGGACAGGGCAAATACAGCCCCAGCATTTT
TRBJ2-1 | - | TRBV7-8 | TRBD2 | CASSLGTSPKGYNEQFF | TGTGCCAGCAGCTTAGGGACTAGCCCAAAAGGGTACAATGAGCAGTTCTTC
TRBJ1-5 | - | TRBV4-1 | TRBD1 | CASSPSGTGNSNQPQHF | TGCGCCAGCAGCCCCTCCGGGACAGGGAATAGCAATCAGCCCCAGCATTTT
TRBJ1-2 | - | TRBV19 | - | CASTQGLTSYYGYTF | TGTGCCAGTACCCAGGGACTAACCAGCTACTATGGCTACACCTTC
TRBJ1-6 | - | TRBV9 | - | CASSVVGFNSPLHF | TGTGCCAGCAGCGTAGTGGGGTTTAATTCACCCCTCCACTTT
TRBJ1-6 | - | TRBV13 | - | CASSLGGYGSSYNSPLHF | TGTGCCAGCAGCTTAGGCGGGTACGGGTCGTCGTATAATTCACCCCTCCACTTT
TRBJ2-7 | few | TRBV1 | - | CTSSQGPPSSYEQYF | TGCACCAGCAGCCAGGGACCCCCTAGCTCCTACGAGCAGTACTTC
TRBJ2-7 | - | TRBV6-1 | - | CASSDGSSYEQYF | TGTGCCAGCAGTGATGGCAGCTCCTACGAGCAGTACTTC
TRBJ1-1 | - | TRBV2 | TRBD1 | CASRYRGMNTEAFF | TGTGCCAGCAGGTACAGGGGGATGAACACTGAAGCTTTCTTT
TRBJ1-5 | - | TRBV3-1/TRBV3-2 | - | CASSQDSQGNQPQHF | TGTGCCAGCAGCCAAGATTCACAGGGCAATCAGCCCCAGCATTTT
TRBJ1-2 | - | TRBV6-5 | - | CASSYSPLSGYTF | TGTGCCAGCAGTTACTCGCCCCTTTCTGGCTACACCTTC
TRBJ1-2 | - | TRBV7-9 | TRBD1 | CASSSPGGDGYTF | TGTGCCAGCAGCTCTCCAGGGGGCGATGGCTACACCTTC
TRBJ1-2 | - | TRBV3-1/TRBV3-2 | - | CASSQGAKNGYTF | TGTGCCAGCAGCCAAGGGGCGAAAAATGGCTACACCTTC
TRBJ1-5 | - | TRBV24-1 | TRBD1 | CATGQASNQPQHF | TGTGCCACCGGACAGGCTAGCAATCAGCCCCAGCATTTT
TRBJ1-2 | - | TRBV12-3/TRBV12-4 | - | CASSLWQTYGYTF | TGTGCCAGCAGTTTATGGCAGACTTATGGCTACACCTTC
TRBJ2-7 | - | TRBV7-9 | - | CASSSDRSTYEQYF | TGTGCCAGCAGCTCCGACAGGAGTACCTACGAGCAGTACTTC
TRBJ1-6 | - | TRBV19 | TRBD1 | CASSIVGQGGGGYNSPLHF | TGTGCCAGTAGTATAGTGGGACAGGGCGGTGGGGGTTATAATTCACCCCTCCACTTT
TRBJ2-7 | - | TRBV6-5 | TRBD1 | CASSPDRGPNEQYF | TGTGCCAGCAGTCCGGACAGGGGACCGAACGAGCAGTACTTC
TRBJ1-3 | once | TRBV10-2 | - | CASSDGNTIYF | TGCGCCAGCAGTGACGGAAACACCATATATTTT
TRBJ2-7 | - | TRBV19 | TRBD2 | CANPGTSVRRSYEQYF | TGTGCCAACCCCGGGACTAGCGTTAGACGCTCCTACGAGCAGTACTTC
TRBJ1-1 | - | TRBV11-2 | - | CASGAGDTEAFF | TGTGCCAGCGGGGCAGGGGACACTGAAGCTTTCTTT
TRBJ1-4 | - | TRBV27 | - | CASSLNPGWEKLFF | TGTGCCAGCAGTTTAAATCCAGGGTGGGAAAAACTGTTTTTT
TRBJ2-1 | - | TRBV27 | - | CASSPGRGLYNEQFF | TGTGCCAGCAGCCCTGGCAGGGGTCTCTACAATGAGCAGTTCTTC
TRBJ1-1 | - | TRBV11-2 | - | CASSLVLVEAFF | TGTGCCAGCAGCTTAGTCTTGGTTGAAGCTTTCTTT